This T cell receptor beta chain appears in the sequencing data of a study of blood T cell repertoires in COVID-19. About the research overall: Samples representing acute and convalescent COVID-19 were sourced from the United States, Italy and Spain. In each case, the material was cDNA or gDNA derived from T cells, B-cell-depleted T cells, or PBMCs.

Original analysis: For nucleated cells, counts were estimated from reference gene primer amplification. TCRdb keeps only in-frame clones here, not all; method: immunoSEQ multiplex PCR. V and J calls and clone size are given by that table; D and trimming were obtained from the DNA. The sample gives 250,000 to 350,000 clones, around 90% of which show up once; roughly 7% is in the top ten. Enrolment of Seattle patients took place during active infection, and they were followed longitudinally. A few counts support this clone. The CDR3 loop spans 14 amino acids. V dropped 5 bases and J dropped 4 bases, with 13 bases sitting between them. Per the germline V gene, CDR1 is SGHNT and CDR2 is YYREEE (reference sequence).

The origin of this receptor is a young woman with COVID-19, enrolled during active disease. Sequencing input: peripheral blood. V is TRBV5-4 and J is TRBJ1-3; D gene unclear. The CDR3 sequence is CASRRGREGNTIYF. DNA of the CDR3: TGTGCCAGCAGACGCGGACGGGAAGGAAACACCATATATTTT.